A single sample is the source of the 9 T cell receptor beta chains below, sequenced in a study of T cells in Graves' hyperthyroidism and ophthalmopathy. What was amplified from RNA transcripts were TCR beta CDR3 regions. RT-PCR in the first round (using the HTBI primer set) targeted the TCR CDR3. TCRdb used MiXCR to reprocess the multiplex PCR reads, holding one entry per CDR3 protein. This table has about 400,000 distinct CDR3 sequences, over 12% appearing once. The sample consisted of blood. The receptors derive from a man aged 50 to 59 with Graves' ophthalmopathy.

CDR3 in amino acids: CASSFLSSSYNEQFF. The CDR3 region has the DNA TGTGCCAGCAGCTTCCTCTCTAGCTCCTACAATGAGCAGTTCTTC. The chain uses TRBV5-8 and TRBJ2-1; the D is unclear. Germline V gene sequence: CDR1 SGHTS, CDR2 YDEGEE. With 2 bases removed from V and 0 bases from J, the gap between germline ends came to 9 bases. The CDR3 covers 15 residues.

This clonotype was detected a few times. The gene calls are TRBV12-3 or TRBV12-4 and TRBJ2-7, with 10 bases fitting TRBD2. This CDR3 has 15 amino acids. V lost 2 bases to trimming and J lost 2 bases; unmatched junction nucleotides: 3. As DNA, the CDR3 is TGTGCCAGCAGTTTACGGAGCGGGAGGGCCTACGAGCAGTACTTC. Its translation: CASSLRSGRAYEQYF.

There are many counts of this clonotype. The V call is TRBV7-9, the J call TRBJ2-5; 14 bases match TRBD2. This CDR3 is 16 amino acids long. With V trimmed by 5 bases and J by 10 bases, 12 bases remained unmatched. Looked up from germline, CDR1 is SEHNR and CDR2 is FQNEAQ (reference sequence). The CDR3 reads CASSLRGTSGRTVQYF. CDR3 coding DNA: TGTGCCAGCAGCCTCAGGGGGACTAGCGGGAGAACGGTCCAGTACTTC. The entire variable domain, with the rest obtained from reference TRBV7-9 and TRBJ2-5, is as follows: DTGVSQNPRHKITKRGQNVTFRCDPISEHNRLYWYRQTLGQGPEFLTYFQNEAQLEKSRLLSDRFSAERPKGSFSTLEIQRTEQGDSAMYLCASSLRGTSGRTVQYFGPGTRLLVL.

This clonotype was observed at least ten times. This chain joins TRBV27 and TRBJ2-7; D possibly corresponds to TRBD2 (5 bases). V lost 2 bases and J lost 0, with 14 bases in between. Per germline, CDR1 MNHEY and CDR2 SMNVEV (reference sequence). This CDR3 spans 16 amino acids. CDR3 in amino acids: CASSLVEGPSSYEQYF. DNA for the CDR3: TGTGCCAGCAGTTTAGTAGAGGGCCCAAGCTCCTACGAGCAGTACTTC.

The chain links TRBV11-2 to TRBJ2-2; D unresolved. From germline, CDR1 is SGHAT and CDR2 FQNNGV. This CDR3 has 13 amino acids. Trimming pared 3 bases from V and 6 bases from J, leaving 8 bases between. The CDR3 sequence is CASSLEQAGELFF. CDR3 in DNA: TGTGCCAGCAGCTTGGAGCAGGCCGGGGAGCTGTTTTTT. Together with reference TRBV11-2 and TRBJ2-2, the CDR3 gives the full variable domain: EAGVAQSPRYKIIEKRQSVAFWCNPISGHATLYWYQQILGQGPKLLIQFQNNGVVDDSQLPKDRFSAERLKGVDSTLKIQPAKLEDSAVYLCASSLEQAGELFFGEGSRLTVL.

This clonotype was seen ten or more times. The genes are TRBV2 and TRBJ1-5, with a weak D call TRBD1 (5 bases). The CDR3 contains 15 residues. V was shortened by 4 bases and J by 4 bases, with 14 bases between the two germline ends. Germline loops: CDR1 SNHLY, CDR2 FYNNEI. The CDR3: CASSGQQVFNQPQHF. In DNA, the CDR3 is TGTGCCAGCAGTGGCCAACAGGTTTTTAATCAGCCCCAGCATTTT. Filled out from reference TRBV2 and TRBJ1-5, the complete variable domain reads EPEVTQTPSHQVTQMGQEVILRCVPISNHLYFYWYRQILGQKVEFLVSFYNNEISEKSEIFDDQFSVERPDGSNFTLKIRSTKLEDSAMYFCASSGQQVFNQPQHFGDGTRLSIL.

The chain has TRBV29-1 and TRBJ1-2; D unresolved. CDR1 and CDR2 from the germline V gene are SQVTM and ANQGSEA. V shed 5 bases and J shed 3 bases, with 10 bases lying between them. This CDR3 spans 12 amino acids. CDR3 sequence: CSVYSGDYGYTF. The DNA for the CDR3 is TGCAGCGTTTATTCTGGGGACTATGGCTACACCTTC.

This clonotype showed up many times. This chain connects TRBV3-1 to TRBJ2-5, with a weak D call TRBD1 (7 bases). This CDR3 is 16 amino acids long. V was shortened by 2 bases and J by 5 bases, with 18 bases between the two germline ends. The germline V gene has CDR1 LGHDT and CDR2 YNNKEL (reference sequence). CDR3 nucleotides: TGTGCCAGCAGCCAAACCGCGGGACAGCGAGGGGAGACCCAGTACTTC. This gives the protein CASSQTAGQRGETQYF.

This clonotype was counted many times. V usage is TRBV6-1 and J usage is TRBJ2-7, with D unclear. Germline assignment: CDR1 MNHNS and CDR2 SASEGT. Deletions cut 8 bases from V and 5 bases from J, with 22 bases between. This CDR3 is 15 amino acids long. In DNA form, the CDR3 reads TGTGCCAGCGCTAATGACCGGGTCGGCAGCGACGAGCAGTACTTC. It yields the protein CASANDRVGSDEQYF.